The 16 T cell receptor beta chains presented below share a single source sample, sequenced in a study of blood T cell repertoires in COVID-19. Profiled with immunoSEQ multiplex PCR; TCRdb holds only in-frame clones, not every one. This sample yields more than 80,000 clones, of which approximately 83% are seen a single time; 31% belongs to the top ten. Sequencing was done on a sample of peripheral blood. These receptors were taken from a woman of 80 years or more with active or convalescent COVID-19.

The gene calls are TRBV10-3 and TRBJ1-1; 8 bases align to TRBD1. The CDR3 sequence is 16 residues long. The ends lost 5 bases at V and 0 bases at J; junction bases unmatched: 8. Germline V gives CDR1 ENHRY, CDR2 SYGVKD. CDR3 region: CAISWTGITLNTEAFF. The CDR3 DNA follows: TGTGCCATCAGTTGGACAGGGATTACCCTGAACACTGAAGCTTTCTTT.

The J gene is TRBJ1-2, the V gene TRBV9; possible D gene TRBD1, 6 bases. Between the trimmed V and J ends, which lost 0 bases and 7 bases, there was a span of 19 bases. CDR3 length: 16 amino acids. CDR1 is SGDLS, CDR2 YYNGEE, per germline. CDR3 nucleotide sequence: TGTGCCAGCAGCGTAGAGGCCCACCAGGGGAGTGTTGGCTACACCTTC. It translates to CASSVEAHQGSVGYTF.

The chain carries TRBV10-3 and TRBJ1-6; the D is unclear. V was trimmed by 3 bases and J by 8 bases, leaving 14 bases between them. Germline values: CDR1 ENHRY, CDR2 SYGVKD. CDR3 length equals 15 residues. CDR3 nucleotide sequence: TGTGCCATCAGTGACCCCACGGCGGGTGATTCACCCCTCCACTTT. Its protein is CAISDPTAGDSPLHF.

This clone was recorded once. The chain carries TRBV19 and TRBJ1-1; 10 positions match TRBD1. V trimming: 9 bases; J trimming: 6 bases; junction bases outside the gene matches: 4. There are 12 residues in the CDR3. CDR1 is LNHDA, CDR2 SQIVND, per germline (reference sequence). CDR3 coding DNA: TGTGCCAGCCGGGACAGGGGCCCTGAAGCTTTCTTT. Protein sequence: CASRDRGPEAFF.

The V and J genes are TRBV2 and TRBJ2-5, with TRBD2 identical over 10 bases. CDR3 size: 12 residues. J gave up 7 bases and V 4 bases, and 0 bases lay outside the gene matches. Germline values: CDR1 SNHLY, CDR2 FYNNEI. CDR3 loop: CASSGTSGTQYF. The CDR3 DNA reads TGTGCCAGCAGTGGGACTAGCGGGACCCAGTACTTC.

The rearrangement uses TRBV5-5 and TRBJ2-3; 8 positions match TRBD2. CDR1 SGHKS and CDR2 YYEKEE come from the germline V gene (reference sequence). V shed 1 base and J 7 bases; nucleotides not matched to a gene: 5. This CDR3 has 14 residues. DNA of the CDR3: TGTGCCAGCAGCTTGCCGGGGGGGAAGAATACGCAGTATTTT. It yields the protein CASSLPGGKNTQYF.

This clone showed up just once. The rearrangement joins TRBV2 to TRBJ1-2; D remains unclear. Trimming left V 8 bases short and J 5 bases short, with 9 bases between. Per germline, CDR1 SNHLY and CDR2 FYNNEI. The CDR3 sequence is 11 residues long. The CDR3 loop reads CASASGYGYTF. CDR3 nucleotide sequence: TGTGCCAGCGCCTCGGGGTATGGCTACACCTTC.

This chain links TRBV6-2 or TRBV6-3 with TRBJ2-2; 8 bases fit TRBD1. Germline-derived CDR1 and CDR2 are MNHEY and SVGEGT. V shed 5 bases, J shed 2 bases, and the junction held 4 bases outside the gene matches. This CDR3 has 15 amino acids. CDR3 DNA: TGTGCCAGCAGTGTTGACAGGGGAAACACCGGGGAGCTGTTTTTT. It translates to CASSVDRGNTGELFF.

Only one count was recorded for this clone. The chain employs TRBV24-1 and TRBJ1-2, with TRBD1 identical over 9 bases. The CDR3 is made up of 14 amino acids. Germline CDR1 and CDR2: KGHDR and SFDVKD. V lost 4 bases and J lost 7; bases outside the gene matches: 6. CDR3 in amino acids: CATSEGTGPGGYTF. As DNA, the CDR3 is TGTGCCACCAGTGAAGGGACAGGGCCGGGTGGCTACACCTTC.

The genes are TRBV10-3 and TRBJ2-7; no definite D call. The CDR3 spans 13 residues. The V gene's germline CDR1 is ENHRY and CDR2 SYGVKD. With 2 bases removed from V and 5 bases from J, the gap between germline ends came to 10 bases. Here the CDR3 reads CAISETGSNEQYF. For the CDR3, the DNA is TGTGCCATCAGTGAGACGGGTAGCAACGAGCAGTACTTC.

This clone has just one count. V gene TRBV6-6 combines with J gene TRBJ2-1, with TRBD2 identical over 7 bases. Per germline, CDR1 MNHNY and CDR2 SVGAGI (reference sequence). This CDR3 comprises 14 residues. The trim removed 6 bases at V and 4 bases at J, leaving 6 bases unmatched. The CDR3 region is CASSRASGYNEQFF. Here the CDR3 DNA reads TGTGCCAGCAGCAGGGCTAGCGGTTACAATGAGCAGTTCTTC.

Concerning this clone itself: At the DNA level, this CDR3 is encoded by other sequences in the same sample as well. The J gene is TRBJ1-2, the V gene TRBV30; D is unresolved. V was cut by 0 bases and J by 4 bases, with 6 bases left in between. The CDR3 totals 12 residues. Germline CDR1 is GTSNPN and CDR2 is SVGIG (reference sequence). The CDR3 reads CAWSVPGYGYTF. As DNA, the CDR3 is TGTGCCTGGAGTGTACCCGGCTATGGCTACACCTTC.

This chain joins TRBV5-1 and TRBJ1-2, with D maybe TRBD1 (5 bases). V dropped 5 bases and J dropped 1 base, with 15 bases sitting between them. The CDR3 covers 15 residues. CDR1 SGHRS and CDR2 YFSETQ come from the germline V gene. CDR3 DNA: TGCGCCAGCAGGGAGGGACGGGGATATAACTATGGCTACACCTTC. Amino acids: CASREGRGYNYGYTF.

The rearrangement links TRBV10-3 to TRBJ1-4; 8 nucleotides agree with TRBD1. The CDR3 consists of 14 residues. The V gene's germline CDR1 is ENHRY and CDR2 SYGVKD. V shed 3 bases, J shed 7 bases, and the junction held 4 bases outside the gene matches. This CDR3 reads CAISEGTGVEKLFF. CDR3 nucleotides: TGTGCCATCAGTGAAGGGACAGGAGTTGAAAAACTGTTTTTT.

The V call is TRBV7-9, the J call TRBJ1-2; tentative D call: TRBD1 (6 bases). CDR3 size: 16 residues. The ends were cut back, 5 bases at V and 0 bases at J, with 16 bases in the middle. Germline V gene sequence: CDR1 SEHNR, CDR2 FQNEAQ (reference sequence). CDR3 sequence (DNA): TGTGCCAGCAGCCCGAGGGGGGGGGAAGCTAACTATGGCTACACCTTC. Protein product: CASSPRGGEANYGYTF.

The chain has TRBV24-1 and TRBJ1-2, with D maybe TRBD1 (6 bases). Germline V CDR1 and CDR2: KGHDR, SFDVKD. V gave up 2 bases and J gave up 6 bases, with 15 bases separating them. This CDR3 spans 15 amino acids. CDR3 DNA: TGTGCCACCAGTGATTCAAGGGTGTCAGGGGATGGCTACACCTTC. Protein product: CATSDSRVSGDGYTF.